This T cell receptor (beta chain) emerged from a study of shared clonotypes between healthy human individuals. About the study: The study used three CD4 naive, three CD4 memory, two CD8 naive and one CD8 memory plate per donor. Whole-study findings and limits: Clonotypes shared by all four donors outscored non-shared clonotypes in generation probability.

In the case of this clone: The antigen remains undetermined.

Deep-level settings were used for running the assay. The data were produced by immunoSEQ multiplex PCR, yet TCRdb's version contains in-frame clones alone and is incomplete. The table lists fewer than 1.8 million clones, 98% to 99% of them singletons. With V trimmed by 6 bases and J by 2 bases, 5 bases remained unmatched. CDR1 SEHNR and CDR2 FQNEAQ come from the germline V gene (reference sequence). The CDR3 runs to 15 residues. CD45RA-negative memory and CD45RA+ naive subsets were split from the CD4+ cells. This TCR came from a man younger than 45 in good health. The sample was naive CD4+ T cells sorted from blood. The subset: CD45RA+ positively selected. The chain uses TRBV7-9 and TRBJ2-2; 8 bases are a match to TRBD1. The CDR3 sequence is CASRPTGVNTGELFF. The CDR3 DNA sequence: TGTGCCAGCAGACCGACAGGGGTCAACACCGGGGAGCTGTTTTTT.